These 7 T cell receptor beta chains share one sample of origin, sequenced in a study of response to subunit inactivated influenza vaccine. TCRdb re-derived calls from the RT-PCR reads in MiXCR, one entry per CDR3 protein. The table has hundreds of thousands of distinct CDR3 sequences, 15% to 18% seen once. Specimen: PBMCs from blood, collected roughly 12 days after vaccination. These receptors all stem from a man aged 45-65 years who received an inactivated influenza vaccine.

This clonotype was found many times. V usage is TRBV4-3 and J usage is TRBJ1-5; no clear D gene. The ends were cut back, 1 base at V and 4 bases at J, with 5 bases in the middle. Germline V gene data show CDR1 as LGHNA and CDR2 as YSLEER. This CDR3 comprises 13 residues. DNA of the CDR3: TGCGCCAGCAGCCAAGGAACTAATCAGCCCCAGCATTTT. Amino acids: CASSQGTNQPQHF.

The V and J genes are TRBV10-3 and TRBJ2-4; D perhaps matches TRBD1 (6 bases). CDR3 length: 13 amino acids. Trimming shortened V by 4 bases and J by 4 bases, and 8 bases separated the two germline ends. Germline CDR1 reads ENHRY; CDR2 reads SYGVKD. CDR3 residues: CAISAGQKNIQYF. CDR3 DNA sequence: TGTGCCATCAGTGCCGGACAGAAAAACATTCAGTACTTC.

The chain is built from TRBV7-9 and TRBJ2-1; 7 bases line up with TRBD2. V was pared by 5 bases and J by 10 bases, with 14 bases of the junction left unmatched. The CDR3 contains 15 residues. Germline assignment: CDR1 SEHNR and CDR2 FQNEAQ (reference sequence). The CDR3 nucleotides are TGTGCCAGCAGCCCCACGCTGCGGGGGAGAGAGGAGCAGTTCTTC. Protein: CASSPTLRGREEQFF.

The J gene is TRBJ1-5, the V gene TRBV27; D is ambiguous. The CDR3 length is 14 residues. The V gene lost 2 bases and the J gene lost 3 bases, with 8 bases spanning the gap. CDR1 is MNHEY and CDR2 is SMNVEV in the germline V gene (reference sequence). As DNA, the CDR3 is TGTGCCAGCAGTTTAGGCCACCACAATCAGCCCCAGCATTTT. It specifies CASSLGHHNQPQHF.

The chain carries TRBV20-1 and TRBJ2-7; a possible D gene is TRBD2 (5 bases). Per the germline V gene, CDR1 is DFQATT and CDR2 is SNEGSKA (reference sequence). The CDR3 totals 15 residues. Trimming pared 2 bases from V and 3 bases from J, leaving 17 bases between. CDR3 region: CSARPSGGGDYEQYF. The CDR3 DNA is TGCAGTGCTAGACCCTCTGGCGGAGGAGACTACGAGCAGTACTTC.

This clonotype was seen only a few times. This rearrangement joins TRBV10-3 to TRBJ2-7; 11 bases align to TRBD2. Trimming removed 6 bases from V and 4 bases from J; junction bases left unmatched: 5. There are 14 residues in the CDR3. Germline-derived CDR1 and CDR2 are ENHRY and SYGVKD. In nucleotides, the CDR3 is TGTGCCATCAGCCCGGGGACTAGCGGTTACGAGCAGTACTTC. It specifies CAISPGTSGYEQYF.

In nucleotides, the CDR3 is TGCAGCGTTGTGTCTGTTTCCTACGAGCAGTACTTC. It specifies CSVVSVSYEQYF. This rearrangement joins TRBV29-1 to TRBJ2-7; D is undetermined. CDR3 size: 12 residues. Germline V CDR1 and CDR2: SQVTM, ANQGSEA. V dropped 4 bases and J dropped 1 base, with 8 bases sitting between them.